The T cell receptor (beta chain) under discussion was sequenced for a study of T cell repertoires in cytomegalovirus infection. Study details: Epitope selection comprised recently identified HLA-C-restricted CMV epitopes and well-studied HLA-B-restricted CMV epitopes. From public TCR beta signatures came an indication of both CMV infection and matching HLA type. General study points: The study found HLA-C-restricted CMV-specific TCR beta clonotypes dominating the ex vivo response.

TCRdb reanalysed the reads using MiXCR and keeps one entry per CDR3 protein. The data hold 110,000 to 150,000 distinct CDR3 sequences, with 32% observed a single time. This clonotype was recorded a few times. No antigen is known for it. Sequences were derived from CD8+ T cells from cultured PBMCs, sampled from culture after CMV antigen stimulation. The source of this sequence is a human donor in good health (CMV status not recorded). Some clones in this sample may be carry-over from other donors' samples.

CDR3 residues: CASSWGLAGGNYEQYF. The CDR3 nucleotides are TGTGCCAGCAGCTGGGGACTAGCGGGGGGCAATTACGAGCAGTACTTC. J is TRBJ2-7 and V is TRBV7-8; 15 bases fit TRBD2. Germline V gene sequence: CDR1 SGHVS, CDR2 FQNEAQ. V lost 4 bases, J lost 4 bases, and 5 bases stayed unmatched. This CDR3 has 16 residues.